The sequence of this T cell receptor (beta chain) was determined in a study of shared clonotypes between healthy human individuals. V shed 1 base, J shed 6 bases, and the junction held 15 bases outside the gene matches. The germline V gene encodes CDR1 LGHNA and CDR2 YSLEER. This CDR3 comprises 19 residues. On sorted subsets, replicate PCRs used about 200 ng DNA, or 27,000 or so T cell genomes. TCRdb keeps only in-frame clones here, not all; method: immunoSEQ multiplex PCR. The sample consists of 950,000 to 1,100,000 clones, about 80% of them appearing once. All participating donors were Caucasian adults from Nashville, Tennessee.

This chain connects TRBV4-3 to TRBJ2-1; 10 positions match TRBD2. Source material: memory CD4+ T cells sorted from blood. The subset: CD45RA-negative fraction. This receptor was identified in a man between 18 and 29 years old in good health. CDR3 amino acids: CASSQALIPASGRRNEQFF. The CDR3 coding sequence is TGCGCCAGCAGCCAAGCTTTAATACCCGCTAGCGGGAGACGCAATGAGCAGTTCTTC.